A single T cell receptor (beta chain) is shown here with its context. V shed 3 bases and J shed 0 bases, with 2 bases lying between them. The CDR3 covers 12 residues. Germline V lookup: CDR1 MDHEN, CDR2 SYDVKM. This entry belongs to a study of blood T cell repertoires in COVID-19. Study information: COVID-19 samples from acute and convalescent phases originated in the United States, Italy and Spain. PBMCs, B-cell-depleted T cells, or T cells were the source of the cDNA or gDNA that made up the material.

Recruited during active infection, patients (from Seattle) were subsequently followed longitudinally. As originally analysed: Reference gene primer amplification gave nucleated cell count estimates. Here immunoSEQ multiplex PCR was the method, and the copy in TCRdb shows in-frame clones only, minus some. V, J and clone size reflect that table, while D and trimming were determined from the DNA. The sample holds over 200,000 clones; approximately 86% are singletons and the top ten take around 1.3%. The sequencing sample was made of peripheral blood. The chain links TRBV28 to TRBJ1-1; D ambiguous. This receptor was taken from a woman in her 30s with COVID-19, enrolled during active disease. CDR3 sequence: CASSFMNTEAFF. DNA for the CDR3: TGTGCCAGCAGTTTTATGAACACTGAAGCTTTCTTT.